The 18 T cell receptor beta chains given below trace back to one sample, sequenced in a study of shared clonotypes between healthy human individuals. Some clones are missing from TCRdb's copy, which holds only in-frame ones; the method was immunoSEQ multiplex PCR. The profile shows about 1 million clones, about 77% of them singletons. The specimen sequenced was memory CD4+ T cells sorted from blood. The subset: CD45RA-negative fraction. All receptors derive from a man aged 18 to 30 in good health.

The chain couples TRBV19 to TRBJ2-7; D may be TRBD1 (6 bases). The CDR3 is 14 amino acids. The germline V gene has CDR1 LNHDA and CDR2 SQIVND (reference sequence). The V end was cut by 3 bases, the J end by 2 bases, with 11 bases between. In DNA form, the CDR3 reads TGTGCCAGTAGTATGAGACAGGCCGCCTACGAGCAGTACTTC. Translation: CASSMRQAAYEQYF.

The chain combines TRBV5-6 with TRBJ2-3; TRBD1 matches 8 bases. Unmatched junction bases numbered 8, after V lost 4 bases and J lost 4 bases. The CDR3 is 15 amino acids. CDR1 and CDR2 (germline): SGHDT, YYEEEE. In DNA form, the CDR3 reads TGTGCCAGCAGCCGTGGGACAGGAGGGGCAGATACGCAGTATTTT. Its translation: CASSRGTGGADTQYF.

The chain combines TRBV6-5 with TRBJ1-3, with TRBD1 as a possible D gene (6 bases). The CDR3 extends over 15 amino acids. In germline, CDR1 is MNHEY, CDR2 SVGAGI. Trimming pared 10 bases from V and 0 bases from J, leaving 16 bases between. CDR3 DNA: TGTGCCACCAGACCGGGACACCCCTCTGGAAACACCATATATTTT. It is translated as CATRPGHPSGNTIYF.

The gene calls are TRBV19 and TRBJ1-2; unclear D gene. Germline V gene lookup returns CDR1 LNHDA and CDR2 SQIVND (reference sequence). The V end lost 8 bases, the J end lost 3 bases, and 16 bases lay between the germline ends. The CDR3 is 14 residues long. The CDR3 DNA follows: TGTGCCAGTGGGCTCTCGGTAGTGGACTATGGCTACACCTTC. It specifies CASGLSVVDYGYTF.

This clone has a handful of counts. The identical CDR3 is also encoded by other nucleotide sequences in the sample. The chain combines TRBV15 with TRBJ1-6, with TRBD1 identical over 8 bases. Trimming removed 2 bases from V and 5 bases from J; junction bases left unmatched: 5. The germline V gene has CDR1 LNHNV and CDR2 YYDKDF (reference sequence). The CDR3 runs to 16 residues. The CDR3 coding sequence is TGTGCCACCAGCAGACGACCGGACAGGGATAATTCACCCCTCCACTTT. Translating it yields CATSRRPDRDNSPLHF.

The chain is built from TRBV6-1 and TRBJ1-2, with a tentative D call TRBD1 (6 bases). CDR3 length equals 14 residues. Germline loops: CDR1 MNHNS, CDR2 SASEGT. V dropped 6 bases and J dropped 1 base, with 12 bases sitting between them. CDR3 DNA: TGTGCCAGCAGGAGCACAGGGATTAACTATGGCTACACCTTC. Its translation: CASRSTGINYGYTF.

J is TRBJ2-1 and V is TRBV5-6, with 8 bases identical to TRBD2. Germline lookup yields CDR1 SGHDT and CDR2 YYEEEE. The V segment lost 3 bases and the J segment 7 bases; nucleotides outside the gene matches: 9. This CDR3 region has 15 residues. The CDR3 DNA reads as TGTGCCAGCAGCTCGTATACTAGCGGTCGGAATGAGCAGTTCTTC. It translates to CASSSYTSGRNEQFF.

The chain links TRBV4-1 to TRBJ1-5; D is undetermined. V dropped 4 bases and J dropped 2 bases, with 15 bases sitting between them. Germline V CDR1 and CDR2: MGHRA, YSYEKL. The CDR3 has 16 amino acids. In DNA, the CDR3 is TGCGCCAGCAGCCCTGGTAGGGCGGCGGGCAATCAGCCCCAGCATTTT. As protein: CASSPGRAAGNQPQHF.

V is TRBV11-2 and J is TRBJ2-7, with 11 bases that match TRBD1. The CDR3 runs 16 residues. The V and J ends lost 4 bases and 3 bases, in that order; junction bases with no gene match: 8. Germline V gives CDR1 SGHAT, CDR2 FQNNGV. CDR3 residues: CASSSGPGTGGYEQYF. The CDR3, as DNA: TGTGCCAGCAGCTCTGGTCCCGGGACAGGGGGCTACGAGCAGTACTTC.

This clone appeared many times. The rearrangement joins TRBV4-1 to TRBJ1-4; TRBD1 agrees at 12 bases. Germline V gives CDR1 MGHRA, CDR2 YSYEKL. V was pared by 2 bases and J by 8 bases, with 3 bases of the junction left unmatched. CDR3 length: 15 residues. CDR3 in DNA: TGCGCCAGCAGCCAATTGGGGACAGGGGGCGAAAAACTGTTTTTT. Translating it yields CASSQLGTGGEKLFF.

V and J are TRBV6-6 and TRBJ1-2; 8 bases match TRBD1. V lost 7 bases to trimming and J lost 4 bases; unmatched junction nucleotides: 5. Germline CDR1 and CDR2: MNHNY and SVGAGI (reference sequence). The CDR3 totals 13 residues. In DNA form, the CDR3 reads TGTGCCAGCAACAGCGACAGGGGCTATGGCTACACCTTC. Encoded protein: CASNSDRGYGYTF.

This clone was picked up many times. Other DNA variants within this sample encode the same CDR3. The chain combines TRBV6-5 with TRBJ1-1; D call uncertain. Trimming removed 6 bases from V and 1 base from J, with 3 bases in between. This CDR3 comprises 11 residues. Germline-derived CDR1 and CDR2 are MNHEY and SVGAGI. The CDR3 coding sequence is TGTGCCAGCAGAGAGAACACTGAAGCTTTCTTT. Amino acids: CASRENTEAFF.

This chain connects TRBV18 to TRBJ2-2, with TRBD1 as a possible D gene (6 bases). V was pared by 3 bases and J by 7 bases, with 15 bases between. Germline V gene lookup returns CDR1 KGHSH and CDR2 LQKENI. CDR3 length: 15 residues. CDR3 nucleotide sequence: TGTGCCAGCTCACCCCGGGACACGCGAGGCGGGGAGCTGTTTTTT. It translates to CASSPRDTRGGELFF.

The chain couples TRBV11-2 to TRBJ2-7; D may be TRBD2 (6 bases). The CDR3 covers 15 residues. The germline V gene has CDR1 SGHAT and CDR2 FQNNGV. The V end lost 5 bases, the J end lost 0 bases, and 14 bases lay between the germline ends. CDR3 protein: CASSPTGGASYEQYF. The CDR3 bases are TGTGCCAGCAGCCCCACTGGCGGGGCCTCCTACGAGCAGTACTTC.

The chain links TRBV28 to TRBJ1-5; the D is unclear. V was trimmed by 1 base and J by 4 bases, leaving 14 bases between them. This CDR3 has 16 amino acids. Germline-derived CDR1 and CDR2 are MDHEN and SYDVKM. In DNA form, the CDR3 reads TGTGCCAGCAGTTTATTGCAGGCCGAACCGAATCAGCCCCAGCATTTT. Translation: CASSLLQAEPNQPQHF.

The rearrangement uses TRBV19 and TRBJ2-7; TRBD1 aligns across 9 bases. The CDR3 runs to 14 residues. V trimming: 6 bases; J trimming: 6 bases; junction bases outside the gene matches: 9. Germline CDR1 LNHDA, CDR2 SQIVND (reference sequence). CDR3 DNA: TGTGCCAGTAGCCTCGGACAGGGGCTCCCCGAGCAGTACTTC. It translates to CASSLGQGLPEQYF.

This clone was seen a handful of times. The chain has TRBV29-1 and TRBJ2-3, with D possibly being TRBD1 or TRBD2 (5 bases each). Germline CDR1 SQVTM, CDR2 ANQGSEA. With 6 bases removed from V and 0 bases from J, the gap between germline ends came to 13 bases. The CDR3 has 14 amino acids. This chain's CDR3 is CSVGVVPSTDTQYF. CDR3 sequence (DNA): TGCAGCGTGGGGGTGGTTCCTAGCACAGATACGCAGTATTTT.

This chain joins TRBV5-4 and TRBJ2-7; 12 bases line up with TRBD1. This CDR3 is 14 amino acids long. The V gene end was trimmed by 6 bases and the J gene end by 6 bases; junction bases not matched to a gene: 7. Germline V gives CDR1 SGHNT, CDR2 YYREEE (reference sequence). Here the CDR3 DNA reads TGTGCCAGCAAACGGGACAGGGGGCCTGGCGAGCAGTACTTC. Translation gives CASKRDRGPGEQYF.